This TCR beta chain was observed in a study of cytomegalovirus exposure and HLA in healthy donors. Whole-study results and caveats: According to reports, the classifier identified cytomegalovirus status with high specificity and sensitivity.

In the case of this clone: Its antigen remains unknown.

Clones were sequenced by immunoSEQ multiplex PCR, and TCRdb holds only the in-frame ones, with some missing. The data hold about 130,000 clones, with around 94% observed a single time. A 120-subject validation cohort, separate from the 666-subject first cohort, supplied the donors. The V gene lost 3 bases and the J gene lost 4 bases, with 15 bases spanning the gap. The CDR3 is 15 residues long. CDR1 is SNHLY and CDR2 is FYNNEI in the germline V gene. Sequenced input: PBMCs. The TCR originated in a woman younger than 30 in good health and CMV-seronegative. The chain couples TRBV2 to TRBJ1-1; D perhaps matches TRBD1 (6 bases). CDR3 loop: CASSDKGDGGTEAFF. DNA for the CDR3: TGTGCCAGCAGTGACAAGGGGGACGGCGGCACTGAAGCTTTCTTT.